The next 20 T cell receptor beta chains were all read from a single sample in a study of identical twins. TCRdb reprocessed the 5' RACE reads with MiXCR, giving one entry per CDR3 protein. In the table there are 1.5 million to 2 million distinct CDR3 sequences, around 33% of which are singletons. The sample consisted of cord blood. These receptors were taken from a newborn girl in good health.

The chain uses TRBV7-6 and TRBJ2-3; D is unclear. CDR1 and CDR2 from the germline V gene are SGHVS and FNYEAQ. Between the trimmed V and J ends, which lost 5 bases and 0 bases, there was a span of 12 bases. There are 15 residues in the CDR3. CDR3 protein: CASSRSGLSTDTQYF. The CDR3 coding sequence is TGTGCCAGCAGCCGTTCGGGCCTTAGCACAGATACGCAGTATTTT.

This clonotype occurred once. The chain uses TRBV7-2 and TRBJ2-2, with 8 bases aligning to TRBD2. Germline V gene lookup returns CDR1 SGHTA and CDR2 FQGNSA. V lost 1 base and J lost 4; bases outside the gene matches: 8. The CDR3 is made up of 17 amino acids. The DNA of the CDR3 is TGTGCCAGCAGCTTAGTTCCCCTAGCGGGTATCACCGGGGAGCTGTTTTTT. Protein sequence: CASSLVPLAGITGELFF.

V gene TRBV9 combines with J gene TRBJ2-5, with TRBD1 matching over 8 bases. From germline, CDR1 is SGDLS and CDR2 YYNGEE. The length of the CDR3 is 14 residues. The ends lost 4 bases at V and 4 bases at J; junction bases unmatched: 6. In nucleotides, the CDR3 is TGTGCCAGCAGCCCACAGACAGGGGCAGAGACCCAGTACTTC. Amino acids: CASSPQTGAETQYF.

This chain uses TRBV4-2 with TRBJ2-1, with 8 bases identical to TRBD2. The end of the DNA is better explained by TRBJ2-7, so the J call may be wrong. This CDR3 comprises 15 residues. CDR1 and CDR2 (germline): LGHNA, YNFKEQ. CDR3 coding DNA: TGTGCCAGCAGCCAAACCGGGACTAGTACTTACGAGCAGTACTTC. Translating it yields CASSQTGTSTYEQYF.

V is TRBV6-1 and J is TRBJ1-4, with TRBD1 matching over 10 bases. The trim removed 7 bases at V and 1 base at J, leaving 3 bases unmatched. The CDR3 extends over 15 amino acids. In germline, CDR1 is MNHNS, CDR2 SASEGT. CDR3 protein: CASKGQGITNEKLFF. The CDR3 DNA reads TGTGCCAGCAAGGGACAGGGGATAACTAATGAAAAACTGTTTTTT.

The chain recombines TRBV6-7 with TRBJ2-1; TRBD1 matches 7 bases. TRBV6-7 is identified as an open reading frame with a role that is uncertain. Germline trimming cut 4 bases from V and 0 bases from J; bases unmatched to any gene: 21. The CDR3 consists of 21 residues. The CDR3 region is CASSSCCFSSRQGSSYNEQFF. The CDR3 DNA reads as TGTGCCAGCAGTTCGTGTTGCTTTTCGAGTCGACAGGGCAGCTCCTACAATGAGCAGTTCTTC.

This chain uses TRBV12-3 or TRBV12-4 with TRBJ2-1; 9 positions match TRBD2. The CDR3 sequence is 15 residues long. The junction had 9 bases not matched to a gene; V was cut back by 7 bases and J by 5 bases. For the CDR3, the DNA is TGTGCCAGCAATTTCGCGGGAGGGCCCAACAATGAGCAGTTCTTC. Its translation: CASNFAGGPNNEQFF.

This clonotype came up a few times. V and J are TRBV6-1 and TRBJ2-5; the D is unclear. Germline V gene data show CDR1 as MNHNS and CDR2 as SASEGT. The CDR3 consists of 13 residues. V was shortened by 6 bases and J by 0 bases, with 8 bases between the two germline ends. CDR3 region: CASRRKYQETQYF. Here the CDR3 DNA reads TGTGCCAGCAGACGGAAGTACCAAGAGACCCAGTACTTC.

This clonotype was seen more than once but under ten times. The V call is TRBV12-3 or TRBV12-4, the J call TRBJ2-3; D uncertain. This CDR3 region has 16 residues. V lost 5 bases, J lost 0 bases, and 15 bases lay in between. The CDR3 DNA reads TGTGCCAGCAGTCTCCGACACTCTCCTAGCACAGATACGCAGTATTTT. This encodes CASSLRHSPSTDTQYF.

This clonotype was detected only a few times. This chain connects TRBV4-1 to TRBJ1-4; no definite D call. V was cut by 6 bases and J by 0 bases, with 5 bases left in between. Germline V gene lookup returns CDR1 MGHRA and CDR2 YSYEKL. The CDR3 runs to 13 residues. The CDR3 coding sequence is TGCGCCAGCAGACTTGCAACTAATGAAAAACTGTTTTTT. This sequence encodes CASRLATNEKLFF.

This clonotype showed up just a few times. The genes are TRBV20-1 and TRBJ2-7; D is undetermined. Germline loops: CDR1 DFQATT, CDR2 SNEGSKA (reference sequence). The CDR3 extends over 12 amino acids. Trimming took 2 bases from V and 7 from J, leaving 12 bases between them. The CDR3: CSARWRQLEQYF. As DNA, the CDR3 is TGCAGTGCTAGATGGCGGCAATTGGAGCAGTACTTC.

This chain uses TRBV11-2 with TRBJ1-1; 8 bases are shared with TRBD1. CDR1 and CDR2 from the germline V gene are SGHAT and FQNNGV. The CDR3 totals 17 residues. Unmatched junction bases numbered 11, after V lost 5 bases and J lost 0 bases. The CDR3 bases are TGTGCCAGCAGCCCTAGACAGGGGAAAAGGATGAACACTGAAGCTTTCTTT. It translates to CASSPRQGKRMNTEAFF.

The chain combines TRBV6-2 or TRBV6-3 with TRBJ2-5; D could derive from TRBD1 or TRBD2 (5 bases each). Trimming left V 9 bases short and J 12 bases short, with 20 bases between. Germline-derived CDR1 and CDR2 are MNHEY and SVGEGT. The CDR3 spans 12 residues. Written as DNA, the CDR3 is TGTGCCAGTGATTCCTCCGGGACGGAGAAGTACTTC. Protein sequence: CASDSSGTEKYF.

This clonotype was seen only a few times. This chain uses TRBV21-1 with TRBJ1-2; the table assigns TRBD1, which was not confirmed against the DNA. TRBV21-1 is a recognized pseudogene. This CDR3 has 13 amino acids. CDR3 nucleotides: TGTGCCAGCAGCAAAGCGGGACAGGGTGGCTACACCTTC. Its protein is CASSKAGQGGYTF.

The genes are TRBV11-2 and TRBJ2-7; a possible D gene is TRBD2 (5 bases). Germline V CDR1 and CDR2: SGHAT, FQNNGV. The CDR3 spans 16 residues. V lost 4 bases and J lost 4, with 20 bases in between. CDR3 in amino acids: CASSSLRGRSLYEQYF. The DNA of the CDR3 is TGTGCCAGCAGCTCACTTCGGGGAAGGAGTCTATACGAGCAGTACTTC. The whole variable domain, remainder taken from reference TRBV11-2 and TRBJ2-7, is EAGVAQSPRYKIIEKRQSVAFWCNPISGHATLYWYQQILGQGPKLLIQFQNNGVVDDSQLPKDRFSAERLKGVDSTLKIQPAKLEDSAVYLCASSSLRGRSLYEQYFGPGTRLTVT.

This clonotype has just a few counts. The chain combines TRBV19 with TRBJ2-3, with 9 bases identical to TRBD1. CDR1 LNHDA and CDR2 SQIVND come from the germline V gene (reference sequence). The length of the CDR3 is 15 residues. V was clipped by 5 bases and J by 3 bases; unmatched bases: 6. The DNA of the CDR3 is TGTGCCAGTAGTGCCGGGACAGGGTGGACAGATACGCAGTATTTT. This codes for CASSAGTGWTDTQYF.

The CDR3: CASSEGRFTDTQYF. CDR3 bases: TGTGCCAGCAGTGAGGGGAGGTTCACAGATACGCAGTATTTT. The chain joins TRBV6-1 to TRBJ2-3; the D gene is possibly TRBD2 (6 bases). The CDR3 loop spans 14 amino acids. Between the trimmed V and J ends, which lost 3 bases and 2 bases, there was a span of 9 bases. CDR1 and CDR2 (germline): MNHNS, SASEGT.

In nucleotides, the CDR3 is TGTGCCAGCAGCAACCAGGGGGCTCGCACTGAAGCTTTCTTT. Translating it yields CASSNQGARTEAFF. The chain is built from TRBV7-2 and TRBJ1-1, with TRBD1 identical over 8 bases. This CDR3 is 14 amino acids long. J gave up 4 bases and V 5 bases, and 6 bases lay outside the gene matches. Germline CDR1 and CDR2: SGHTA and FQGNSA. Full variable domain (rest looked up from reference TRBV7-2 and TRBJ1-1): GAGVSQSPSNKVTEKGKDVELRCDPISGHTALYWYRQSLGQGLEFLIYFQGNSAPDKSGLPSDRFSAERTGGSVSTLTIQRTQQEDSAVYLCASSNQGARTEAFFGQGTRLTVV.

This clonotype has just one count. The chain couples TRBV20-1 to TRBJ1-1, with D unresolved. Trimming removed 6 bases from V and 1 base from J, with 6 bases in between. Per germline, CDR1 DFQATT and CDR2 SNEGSKA (reference sequence). The CDR3 has 11 residues. CDR3 coding DNA: TGCAGTGCCTACGAGAACACTGAAGCTTTCTTT. It translates to CSAYENTEAFF.

The chain is built from TRBV6-2 or TRBV6-3 and TRBJ2-3, with 14 bases fitting TRBD2. Germline values: CDR1 MNHEY, CDR2 SVGEGT. Germline trimming cut 7 bases from V and 6 bases from J; bases unmatched to any gene: 9. The CDR3 loop spans 16 amino acids. CDR3 nucleotides: TGTGCCAGCACCTCCCGACTAGCGGGGGGGCCTGATACGCAGTATTTT. Encoded protein: CASTSRLAGGPDTQYF.